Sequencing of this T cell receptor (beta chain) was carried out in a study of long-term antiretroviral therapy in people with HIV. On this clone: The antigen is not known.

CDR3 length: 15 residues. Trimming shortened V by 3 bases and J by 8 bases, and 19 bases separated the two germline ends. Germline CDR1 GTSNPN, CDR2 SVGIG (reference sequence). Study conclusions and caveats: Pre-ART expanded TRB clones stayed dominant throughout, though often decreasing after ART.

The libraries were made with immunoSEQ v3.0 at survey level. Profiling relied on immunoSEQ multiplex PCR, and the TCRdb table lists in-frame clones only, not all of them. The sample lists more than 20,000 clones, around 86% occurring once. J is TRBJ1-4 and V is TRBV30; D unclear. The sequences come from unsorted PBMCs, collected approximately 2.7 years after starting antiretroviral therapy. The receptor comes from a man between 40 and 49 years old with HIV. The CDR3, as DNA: TGTGCCTGGAGACCTTTGTATCTCTCATCAGAAAAACTGTTTTTT. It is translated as CAWRPLYLSSEKLFF.